This T cell receptor beta chain was profiled in a study of shared clonotypes between healthy human individuals. Study-wide background: Contributing individuals were a couple of females and a few males aged 18 to 49.

Comments on this clone: Within the sample, other DNA sequences also encode this same CDR3.

The study ran the assay at deep level. TCRdb keeps only in-frame clones here, not all; method: immunoSEQ multiplex PCR. The data contain 980,000 or so clones, more than 75% of them singletons. None of the donors, who were healthy HIV-negative adults, had recently had acute infections or vaccinations. Investigators divided CD4+ cells into CD45RA+ naive and CD45RA-negative memory subsets. The sequencing input was memory CD4+ T cells sorted from blood. As to subset: CD45RA-negative fraction. The TCR originated in a man aged 18-30 years in good health.

The CDR3 region has the DNA TGTGCCAGCAGCTTAAGGACTAGCGGGAGCACAGATACGCAGTATTTT. It is translated as CASSLRTSGSTDTQYF. The chain uses TRBV5-4 and TRBJ2-3; 11 bases map to TRBD2. The CDR3 is 16 amino acids. Losses at the gene ends were 2 bases for V and 0 bases for J; bases not matched to a gene: 2. CDR1 SGHNT and CDR2 YYREEE come from the germline V gene (reference sequence).